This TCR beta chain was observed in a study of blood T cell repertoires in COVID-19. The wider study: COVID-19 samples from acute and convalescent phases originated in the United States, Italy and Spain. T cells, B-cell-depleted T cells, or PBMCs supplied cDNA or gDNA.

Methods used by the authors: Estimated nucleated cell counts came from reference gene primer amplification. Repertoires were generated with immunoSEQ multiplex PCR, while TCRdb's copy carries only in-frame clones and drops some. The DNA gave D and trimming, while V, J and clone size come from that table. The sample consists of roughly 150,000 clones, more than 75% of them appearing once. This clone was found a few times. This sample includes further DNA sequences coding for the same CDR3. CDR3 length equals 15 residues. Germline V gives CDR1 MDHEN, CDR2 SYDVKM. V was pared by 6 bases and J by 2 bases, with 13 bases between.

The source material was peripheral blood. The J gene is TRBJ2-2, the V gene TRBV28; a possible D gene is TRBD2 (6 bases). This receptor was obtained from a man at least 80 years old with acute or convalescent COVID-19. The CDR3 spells CASSLGLFNTGELFF. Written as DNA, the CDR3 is TGTGCCAGCAGCTTAGGACTATTTAACACCGGGGAGCTGTTTTTT.